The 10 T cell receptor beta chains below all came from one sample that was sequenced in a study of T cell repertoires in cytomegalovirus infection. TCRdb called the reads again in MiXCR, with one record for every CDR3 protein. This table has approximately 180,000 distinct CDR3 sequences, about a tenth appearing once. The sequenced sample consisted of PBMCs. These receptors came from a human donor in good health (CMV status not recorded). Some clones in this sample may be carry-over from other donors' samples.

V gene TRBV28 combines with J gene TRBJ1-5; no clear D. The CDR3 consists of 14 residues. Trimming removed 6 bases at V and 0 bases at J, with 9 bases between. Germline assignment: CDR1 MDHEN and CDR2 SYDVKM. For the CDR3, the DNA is TGTGCCAGCAGGCCAATGTATAGCAATCAGCCCCAGCATTTT. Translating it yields CASRPMYSNQPQHF.

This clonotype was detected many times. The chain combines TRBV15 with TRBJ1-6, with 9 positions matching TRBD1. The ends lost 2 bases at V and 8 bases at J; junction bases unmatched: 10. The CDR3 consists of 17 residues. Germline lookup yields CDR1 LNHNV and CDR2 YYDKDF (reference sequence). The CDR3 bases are TGTGCCACCAGCAGATACGGAGGGGGACAGGGTGATTCACCCCTCCACTTT. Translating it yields CATSRYGGGQGDSPLHF.

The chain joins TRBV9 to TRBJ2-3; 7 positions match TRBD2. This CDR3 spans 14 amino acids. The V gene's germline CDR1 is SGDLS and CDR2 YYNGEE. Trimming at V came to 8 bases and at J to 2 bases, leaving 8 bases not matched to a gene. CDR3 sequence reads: CASSTGGSTDTQYF. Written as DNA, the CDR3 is TGTGCCAGTTCTACGGGGGGTTCCACAGATACGCAGTATTTT. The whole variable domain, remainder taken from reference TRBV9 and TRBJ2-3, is DSGVTQTPKHLITATGQRVTLRCSPRSGDLSVYWYQQSLDQGLQFLIQYYNGEERAKGNILERFSAQQFPDLHSELNLSSLELGDSALYFCASSTGGSTDTQYFGPGTRLTVL.

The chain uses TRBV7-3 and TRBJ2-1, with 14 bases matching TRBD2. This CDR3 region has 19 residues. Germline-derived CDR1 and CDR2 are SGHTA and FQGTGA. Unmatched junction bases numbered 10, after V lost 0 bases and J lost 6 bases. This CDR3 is CASSLTRTSGRPVLNEQFF. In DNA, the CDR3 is TGTGCCAGCAGCTTAACGCGGACTAGCGGGAGGCCCGTACTCAATGAGCAGTTCTTC.

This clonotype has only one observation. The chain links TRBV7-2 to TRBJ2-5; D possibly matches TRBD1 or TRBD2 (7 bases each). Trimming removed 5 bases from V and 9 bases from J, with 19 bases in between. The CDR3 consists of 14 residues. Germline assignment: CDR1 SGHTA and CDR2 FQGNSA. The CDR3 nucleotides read TGTGCCAGCAGCGGCAGGGGGGGGCGAGGGTCCCAGTACTTC. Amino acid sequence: CASSGRGGRGSQYF.

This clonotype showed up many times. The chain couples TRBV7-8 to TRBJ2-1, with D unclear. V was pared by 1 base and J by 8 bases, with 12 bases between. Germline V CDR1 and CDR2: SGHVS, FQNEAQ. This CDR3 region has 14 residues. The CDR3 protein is CASSLDFGAYEQFF. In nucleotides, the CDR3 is TGTGCCAGCAGCTTAGATTTCGGCGCTTATGAGCAGTTCTTC.

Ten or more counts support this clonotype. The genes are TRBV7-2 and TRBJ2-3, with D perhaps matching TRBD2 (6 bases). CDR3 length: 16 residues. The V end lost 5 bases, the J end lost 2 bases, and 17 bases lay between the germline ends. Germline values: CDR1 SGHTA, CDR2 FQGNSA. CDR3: CASSPGGGANTDTQYF. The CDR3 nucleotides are TGTGCCAGCAGCCCTGGTGGAGGGGCAAACACAGATACGCAGTATTTT.

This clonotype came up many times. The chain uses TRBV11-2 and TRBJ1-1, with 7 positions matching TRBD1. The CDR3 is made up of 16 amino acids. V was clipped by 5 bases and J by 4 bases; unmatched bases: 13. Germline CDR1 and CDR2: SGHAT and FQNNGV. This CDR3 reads CASSRETGPVGTEAFF. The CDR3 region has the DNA TGTGCCAGCAGCAGAGAGACAGGGCCTGTCGGCACTGAAGCTTTCTTT. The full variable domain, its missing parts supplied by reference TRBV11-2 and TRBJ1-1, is EAGVAQSPRYKIIEKRQSVAFWCNPISGHATLYWYQQILGQGPKLLIQFQNNGVVDDSQLPKDRFSAERLKGVDSTLKIQPAKLEDSAVYLCASSRETGPVGTEAFFGQGTRLTVV.

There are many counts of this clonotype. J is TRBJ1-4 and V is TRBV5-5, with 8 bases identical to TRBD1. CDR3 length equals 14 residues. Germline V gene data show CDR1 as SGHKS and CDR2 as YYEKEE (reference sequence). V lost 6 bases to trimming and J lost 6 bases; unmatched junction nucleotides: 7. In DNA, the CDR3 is TGTGCCAGCACCCAGACAGGGGTCGATGAAAAACTGTTTTTT. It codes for CASTQTGVDEKLFF.

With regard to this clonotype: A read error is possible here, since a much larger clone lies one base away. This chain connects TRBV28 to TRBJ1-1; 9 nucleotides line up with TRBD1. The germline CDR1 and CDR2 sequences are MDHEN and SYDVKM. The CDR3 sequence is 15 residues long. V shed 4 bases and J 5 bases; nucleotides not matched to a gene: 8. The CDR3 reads CASSSRTGDETEAFF. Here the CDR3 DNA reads TGTGCCAGCAGTTCACGGACAGGGGATGAGACTGAAGCTTTCTTT.